Following are 9 T cell receptor beta chains from one sample sequenced in a study of identical twins. MiXCR was run by TCRdb on the 5' RACE reads, yielding one entry per CDR3 protein. The sample includes fewer than 900,000 distinct CDR3 sequences, 21% of them seen just once. This sample also appeared in a second study, on T cells expressing NK-cell markers.

Sequenced input: PBMCs. Receptor source: a woman between 18 and 30 years old in good health.

This clonotype was seen more than once but under ten times. J is TRBJ2-7 and V is TRBV3-1; a weak D match, TRBD2 (5 bases). This CDR3 has 14 residues. Germline CDR1 reads LGHDT; CDR2 reads YNNKEL (reference sequence). Trimming pared 1 base from V and 4 bases from J, leaving 11 bases between. CDR3 in amino acids: CASSQAPREYEQYF. CDR3 DNA sequence: TGTGCCAGCAGCCAAGCCCCTAGGGAGTACGAGCAGTACTTC.

The chain recombines TRBV6-1 with TRBJ2-1; TRBD2 aligns across 8 bases. CDR1 MNHNS and CDR2 SASEGT come from the germline V gene. The CDR3 length is 16 residues. The J segment lost 3 bases and the V segment lost 5 bases, leaving 9 bases of the junction unmatched. Written as DNA, the CDR3 is TGTGCCAGCAGTCCCGGACTAGCTGCCAACTACAATGAGCAGTTCTTC. Its protein product is CASSPGLAANYNEQFF.

This clonotype was counted at least ten times. V is TRBV29-1 and J is TRBJ1-1, with D unclear. The V end was cut by 2 bases, the J end by 4 bases, with 14 bases between. CDR3 size: 14 residues. The germline V gene encodes CDR1 SQVTM and CDR2 ANQGSEA. As DNA, the CDR3 is TGCAGCGTTGAAATGAGGGCGCGGTCCACTGAAGCTTTCTTT. This translates into CSVEMRARSTEAFF.

This clonotype has just a few counts. This rearrangement joins TRBV5-1 to TRBJ2-7; 8 bases map to TRBD2. The CDR3 consists of 13 residues. J gave up 5 bases and V 2 bases, and 3 bases lay outside the gene matches. Germline loops: CDR1 SGHRS, CDR2 YFSETQ. Here the CDR3 reads CASSFRLANEQYF. Here the CDR3 DNA reads TGCGCCAGCAGCTTTCGACTAGCGAACGAGCAGTACTTC.

CDR3 region: CASSPELAGSTDTQYF. The CDR3 DNA is TGCGCCAGCAGCCCAGAACTAGCGGGAAGCACAGATACGCAGTATTTT. The chain carries TRBV5-1 and TRBJ2-3; TRBD2 aligns across 10 bases. In germline, CDR1 is SGHRS, CDR2 YFSETQ. V dropped 4 bases and J dropped 0; count of bases not matched to a gene: 5. The CDR3 contains 16 residues.

J is TRBJ1-2 and V is TRBV12-3 or TRBV12-4; D not resolved. This CDR3 is 13 amino acids long. The germline V and J ends were trimmed by 7 bases and 0 bases, with 9 bases remaining between them. CDR3 loop: CASTLVANYGYTF. Here the CDR3 DNA reads TGTGCCAGCACCCTGGTTGCTAACTATGGCTACACCTTC.

This chain joins TRBV25-1 and TRBJ2-5, with D unresolved. The V end was cut by 3 bases, the J end by 6 bases, with 11 bases between. Germline CDR1 MGHDK, CDR2 SYGVNS. This CDR3 region has 13 residues. CDR3 bases: TGTGCCAGCAGTGACGGAAGGGTGAAGACCCAGTACTTC. This encodes CASSDGRVKTQYF.

The sample holds many counts of this clonotype. CDR3 nucleotide sequence: TGTGCCAGCGGAGCGGGGAACACTGAAGCTTTCTTT. Its translation: CASGAGNTEAFF. The rearrangement joins TRBV27 to TRBJ1-1; no definite D call. The CDR3 is 12 amino acids. Germline V gene data show CDR1 as MNHEY and CDR2 as SMNVEV (reference sequence). Trimming cost V 8 bases and J 1 base, with 8 bases left between them.

This clonotype was picked up a small number of times. This chain joins TRBV10-3 and TRBJ2-1, with 9 bases lining up with TRBD2. The CDR3 extends over 15 amino acids. J was trimmed by 5 bases and V by 5 bases; bases with no gene match: 7. Germline CDR1 and CDR2: ENHRY and SYGVKD. The CDR3 sequence is CAISQTSGMHNEQFF. CDR3 DNA sequence: TGTGCCATCAGTCAGACTAGCGGTATGCACAATGAGCAGTTCTTC.